This T cell receptor (beta chain) was sequenced for a study of glioma-infiltrating T cells. Using RNA template, CDR3s of TCR alpha and beta were amplified with iRepertoire arm-PCR. Tissue mRNA or PBMC total RNA, about 95-450 ng, went into one-step reverse transcription and amplification. TCRdb passed the multiplex PCR reads through MiXCR, listing each CDR3 protein once. Here the sample spans more than 350,000 distinct CDR3 sequences, approximately 42% being singletons. CDR3 size: 14 residues. Notes on this clonotype: One end of the junction fails to match germline, which may point to a read error.

Sequenced sample: glioma tissue, nonneoplastic brain tissue, or PBMCs (not recorded which). The genes are TRBV12-3 or TRBV12-4 and TRBJ1-1; D unresolved. This sequence was found in a human donor with low-grade glioma or glioblastoma, undergoing nonglioma brain surgery, or in good health (not recorded which). The CDR3 DNA follows: TGTGCCAGCAGTTTGGACGAATTAGCGGCTGAAGCTTTATTT. Translated: CASSLDELAAEALF.